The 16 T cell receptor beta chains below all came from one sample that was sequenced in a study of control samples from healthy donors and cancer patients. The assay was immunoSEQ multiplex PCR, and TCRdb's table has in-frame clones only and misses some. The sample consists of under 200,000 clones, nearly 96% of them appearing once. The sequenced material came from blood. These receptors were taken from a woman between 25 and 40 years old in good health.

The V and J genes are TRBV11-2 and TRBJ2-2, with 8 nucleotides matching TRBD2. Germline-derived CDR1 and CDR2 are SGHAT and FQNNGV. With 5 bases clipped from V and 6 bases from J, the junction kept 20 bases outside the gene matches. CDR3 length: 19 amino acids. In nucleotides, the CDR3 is TGTGCCAGCAGCCTAAAGGCACTAGCGGATGTAAAGGGTGCCGGGGAGCTGTTTTTT. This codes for CASSLKALADVKGAGELFF. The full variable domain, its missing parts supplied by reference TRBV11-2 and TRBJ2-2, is EAGVAQSPRYKIIEKRQSVAFWCNPISGHATLYWYQQILGQGPKLLIQFQNNGVVDDSQLPKDRFSAERLKGVDSTLKIQPAKLEDSAVYLCASSLKALADVKGAGELFFGEGSRLTVL.

Here the CDR3 reads CASSYWDRPGDTQYF. The CDR3 bases are TGTGCCAGCAGTTACTGGGACAGGCCGGGAGATACGCAGTATTTT. The J gene is TRBJ2-3, the V gene TRBV6-6, with TRBD1 matching over 8 bases. Germline V CDR1 and CDR2: MNHNY, SVGAGI (reference sequence). The length of the CDR3 is 15 residues. V dropped 1 base and J dropped 5; count of bases not matched to a gene: 5.

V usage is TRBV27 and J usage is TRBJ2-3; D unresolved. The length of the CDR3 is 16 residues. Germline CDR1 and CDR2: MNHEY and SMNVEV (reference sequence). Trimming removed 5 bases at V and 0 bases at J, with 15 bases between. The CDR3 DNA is TGTGCCAGCAGTCCCATCGTGAGATCTAGCACAGATACGCAGTATTTT. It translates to CASSPIVRSSTDTQYF.

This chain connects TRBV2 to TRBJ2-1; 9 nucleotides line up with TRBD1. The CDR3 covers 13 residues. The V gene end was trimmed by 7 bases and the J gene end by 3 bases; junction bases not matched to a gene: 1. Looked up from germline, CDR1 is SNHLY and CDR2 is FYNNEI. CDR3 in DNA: TGTGCCAGCAAGGACAGGGGCTACAATGAGCAGTTCTTC. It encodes CASKDRGYNEQFF.

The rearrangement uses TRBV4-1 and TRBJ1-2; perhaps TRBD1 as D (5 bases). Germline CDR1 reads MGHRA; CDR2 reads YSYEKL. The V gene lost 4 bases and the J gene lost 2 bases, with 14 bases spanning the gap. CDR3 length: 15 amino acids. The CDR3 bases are TGCGCCAGCAGCCTTGCGGTCGGGGCGAACTATGGCTACACCTTC. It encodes CASSLAVGANYGYTF.

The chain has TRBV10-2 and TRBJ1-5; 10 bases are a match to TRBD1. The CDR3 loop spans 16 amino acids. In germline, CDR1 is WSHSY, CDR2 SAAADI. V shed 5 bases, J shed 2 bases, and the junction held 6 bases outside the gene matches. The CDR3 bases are TGCGCCAGCAGTCAGCACGGGACAGGGGGCAATCAGCCCCAGCATTTT. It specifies CASSQHGTGGNQPQHF.

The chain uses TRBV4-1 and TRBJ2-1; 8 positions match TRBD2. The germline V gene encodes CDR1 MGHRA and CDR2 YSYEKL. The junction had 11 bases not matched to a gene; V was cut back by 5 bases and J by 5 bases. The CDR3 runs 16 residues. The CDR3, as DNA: TGCGCCAGCAGCTCTGTTAGCGGGAAGTCTAACAATGAGCAGTTCTTC. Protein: CASSSVSGKSNNEQFF.

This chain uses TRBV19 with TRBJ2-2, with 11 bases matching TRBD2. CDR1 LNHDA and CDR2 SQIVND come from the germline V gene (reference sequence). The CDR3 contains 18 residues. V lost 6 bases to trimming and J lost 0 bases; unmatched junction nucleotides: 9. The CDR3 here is CASSTATGLAANTGELFF. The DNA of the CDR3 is TGTGCCAGTAGCACCGCGACGGGACTAGCGGCGAACACCGGGGAGCTGTTTTTT. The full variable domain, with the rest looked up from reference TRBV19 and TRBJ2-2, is DGGITQSPKYLFRKEGQNVTLSCEQNLNHDAMYWYRQDPGQGLRLIYYSQIVNDFQKGDIAEGYSVSREKKESFPLTVTSAQKNPTAFYLCASSTATGLAANTGELFFGEGSRLTVL.

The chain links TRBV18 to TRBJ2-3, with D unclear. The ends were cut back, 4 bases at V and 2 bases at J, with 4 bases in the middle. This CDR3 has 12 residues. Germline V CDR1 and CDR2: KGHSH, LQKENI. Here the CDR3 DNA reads TGTGCCAGCTCACTTATCACAGATACGCAGTATTTT. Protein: CASSLITDTQYF.

The CDR3 loop reads CSASSRLSPLHF. The CDR3 coding sequence is TGCAGTGCTAGTTCGCGACTTTCACCCCTCCACTTT. The rearrangement joins TRBV20-1 to TRBJ1-6; D unresolved. V lost 3 bases, J lost 9 bases, and 9 bases lay in between. Germline V lookup: CDR1 DFQATT, CDR2 SNEGSKA (reference sequence). The CDR3 is made up of 12 amino acids.

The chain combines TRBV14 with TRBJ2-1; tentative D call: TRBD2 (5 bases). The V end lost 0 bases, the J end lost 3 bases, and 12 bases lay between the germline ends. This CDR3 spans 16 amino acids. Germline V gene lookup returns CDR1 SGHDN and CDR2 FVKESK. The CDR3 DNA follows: TGTGCCAGCAGCCAAGATCGCGGGCCCCTCTACAATGAGCAGTTCTTC. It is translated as CASSQDRGPLYNEQFF. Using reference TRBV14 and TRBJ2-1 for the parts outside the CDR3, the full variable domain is EAGVTQFPSHSVIEKGQTVTLRCDPISGHDNLYWYRRVMGKEIKFLLHFVKESKQDESGMPNNRFLAERTGGTYSTLKVQPAELEDSGVYFCASSQDRGPLYNEQFFGPGTRLTVL.

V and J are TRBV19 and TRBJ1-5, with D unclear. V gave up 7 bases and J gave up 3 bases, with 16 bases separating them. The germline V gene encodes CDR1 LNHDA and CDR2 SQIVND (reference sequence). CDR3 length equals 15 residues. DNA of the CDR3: TGTGCCAGTATCGCGGGCCCCTTGGCCAATCAGCCCCAGCATTTT. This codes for CASIAGPLANQPQHF. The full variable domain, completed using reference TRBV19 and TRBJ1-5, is DGGITQSPKYLFRKEGQNVTLSCEQNLNHDAMYWYRQDPGQGLRLIYYSQIVNDFQKGDIAEGYSVSREKKESFPLTVTSAQKNPTAFYLCASIAGPLANQPQHFGDGTRLSIL.

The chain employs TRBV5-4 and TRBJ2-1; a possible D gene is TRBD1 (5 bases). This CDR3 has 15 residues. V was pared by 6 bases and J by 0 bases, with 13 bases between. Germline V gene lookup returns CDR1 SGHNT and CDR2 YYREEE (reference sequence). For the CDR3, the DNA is TGTGCCAGCACCTGGGGCAGAAGCTCCTACAATGAGCAGTTCTTC. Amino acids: CASTWGRSSYNEQFF. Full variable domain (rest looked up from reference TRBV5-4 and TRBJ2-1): ETGVTQSPTHLIKTRGQQVTLRCSSQSGHNTVSWYQQALGQGPQFIFQYYREEENGRGNFPPRFSGLQFPNYSSELNVNALELDDSALYLCASTWGRSSYNEQFFGPGTRLTVL.

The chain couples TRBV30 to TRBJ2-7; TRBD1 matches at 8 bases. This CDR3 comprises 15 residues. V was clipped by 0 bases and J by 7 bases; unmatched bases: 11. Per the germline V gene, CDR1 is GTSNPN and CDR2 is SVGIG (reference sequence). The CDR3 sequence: CAWSVGRGLSEEQYF. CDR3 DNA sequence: TGTGCCTGGAGTGTAGGCAGGGGGCTTTCGGAAGAGCAGTACTTC.

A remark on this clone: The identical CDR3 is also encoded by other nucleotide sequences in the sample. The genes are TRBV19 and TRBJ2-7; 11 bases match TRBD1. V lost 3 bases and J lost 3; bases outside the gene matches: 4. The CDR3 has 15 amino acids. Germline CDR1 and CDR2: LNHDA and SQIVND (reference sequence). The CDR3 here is CASSIPGQGVYEQYF. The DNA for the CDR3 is TGTGCCAGTAGTATCCCGGGACAGGGGGTCTACGAGCAGTACTTC.

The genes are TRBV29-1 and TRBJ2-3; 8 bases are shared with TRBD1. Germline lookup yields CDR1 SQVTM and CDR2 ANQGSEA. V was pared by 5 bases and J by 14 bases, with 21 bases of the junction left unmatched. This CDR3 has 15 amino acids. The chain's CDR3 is CSVPGQGARAQIRYF. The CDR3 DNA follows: TGCAGCGTTCCAGGGCAGGGGGCGAGGGCACAGATAAGGTATTTT.